This T cell receptor beta chain was captured in a study of patients and donors after allogeneic stem cell transplantation. This clonotype has just a few counts. Via MiXCR, TCRdb re-called the RT-PCR reads, giving one row per CDR3 protein. The data show about 30,000 distinct CDR3 sequences, about 8% seen once. V lost 1 base and J lost 8; bases outside the gene matches: 5. The V gene's germline CDR1 is LGHDT and CDR2 YNNKEL (reference sequence). The CDR3 is 16 residues long. V usage is TRBV3-1 and J usage is TRBJ1-4; 12 positions agree with TRBD1. The receptor was derived from a human donor who was either an allogeneic HSCT recipient or a stem cell or donor lymphocyte infusion donor (not recorded which). It is not recorded whose cells these are; they may come from a transplant donor. Sequenced material: blood, either unsorted or a sorted T cell fraction (not recorded which). The CDR3 is CASSQGIGTGGEKLFF. CDR3 bases: TGTGCCAGCAGCCAAGGTATTGGGACAGGGGGCGAAAAACTGTTTTTT.